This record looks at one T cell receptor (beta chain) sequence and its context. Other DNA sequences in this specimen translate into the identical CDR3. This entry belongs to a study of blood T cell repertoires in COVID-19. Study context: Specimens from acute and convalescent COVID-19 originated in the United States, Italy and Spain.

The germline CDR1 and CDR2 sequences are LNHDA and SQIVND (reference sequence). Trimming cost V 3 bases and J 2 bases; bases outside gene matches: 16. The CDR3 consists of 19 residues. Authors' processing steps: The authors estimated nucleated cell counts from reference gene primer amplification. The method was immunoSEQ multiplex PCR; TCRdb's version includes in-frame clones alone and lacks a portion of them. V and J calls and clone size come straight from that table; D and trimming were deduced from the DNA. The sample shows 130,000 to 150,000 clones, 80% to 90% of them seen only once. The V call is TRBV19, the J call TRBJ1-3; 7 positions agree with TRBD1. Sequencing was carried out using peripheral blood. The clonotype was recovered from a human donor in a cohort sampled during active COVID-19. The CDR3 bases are TGTGCCAGTAGTATTGGTGGAGGAGGGGGGACAGCGCCTGGAAACACCATATATTTT. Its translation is CASSIGGGGGTAPGNTIYF. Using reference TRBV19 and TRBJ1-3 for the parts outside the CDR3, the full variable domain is DGGITQSPKYLFRKEGQNVTLSCEQNLNHDAMYWYRQDPGQGLRLIYYSQIVNDFQKGDIAEGYSVSREKKESFPLTVTSAQKNPTAFYLCASSIGGGGGTAPGNTIYFGEGSWLTVV.